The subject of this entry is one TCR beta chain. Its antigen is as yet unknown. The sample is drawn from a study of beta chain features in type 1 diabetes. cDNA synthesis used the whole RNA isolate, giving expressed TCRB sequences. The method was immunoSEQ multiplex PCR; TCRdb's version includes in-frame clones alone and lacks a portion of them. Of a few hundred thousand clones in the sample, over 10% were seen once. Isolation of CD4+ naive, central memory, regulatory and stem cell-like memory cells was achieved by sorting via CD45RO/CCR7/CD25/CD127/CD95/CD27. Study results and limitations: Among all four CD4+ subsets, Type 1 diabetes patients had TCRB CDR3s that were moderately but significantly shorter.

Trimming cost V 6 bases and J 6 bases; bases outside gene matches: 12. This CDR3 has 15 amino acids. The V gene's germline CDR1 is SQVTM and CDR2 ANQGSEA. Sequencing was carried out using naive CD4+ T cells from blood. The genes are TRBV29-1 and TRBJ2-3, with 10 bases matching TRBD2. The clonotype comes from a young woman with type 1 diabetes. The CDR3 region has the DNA TGCAGCGTGGCAAGGACTAGCGGCAGAGAGGATACGCAGTATTTT. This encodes CSVARTSGREDTQYF.